Shown below are 16 T cell receptor beta chains from a single sample sequenced in a study of cytomegalovirus exposure and HLA in healthy donors (TCRdb year 2017). Library construction relied on the immunoSEQ multiplex PCR assay. For the multiplex PCR, a mixture combining 60 forward primers for TCR Vbeta segments and 13 reverse primers for TCR Jbeta segments was used. The source is immuneACCESS, and TCRdb retained only in-frame sequences with V and J called. Part of the clones is not carried over; for the studies checked, unresolved V genes explain less than half of this, and the remainder is unexplained. The sample table holds roughly 150,000 clones, of which 80% to 90% were seen once. Of the sample, roughly 2.5% is held by the ten largest clones. Material for sequencing was PBMCs. All receptors derive from a man in his thirties or forties in good health and CMV-seropositive.

The rearrangement links TRBV4-1 to TRBJ1-3; TRBD1 might be the D (6 bases). Germline V gives CDR1 MGHRA, CDR2 YSYEKL. The CDR3 loop spans 18 amino acids. Trimming took off 5 bases at V and 6 bases at J, with 26 bases between the two ends. The CDR3 spells CASSKFPPELGAENTIYF. CDR3 nucleotide sequence: TGCGCCAGCAGCAAGTTCCCCCCCGAATTGGGGGCGGAAAACACCATATATTTT.

CDR3 sequence reads: CASSFGGSRPTDTQYF. DNA for the CDR3: TGTGCCAGCAGCTTCGGCGGGTCACGGCCCACAGATACGCAGTATTTT. The genes are TRBV7-9 and TRBJ2-3, with D perhaps matching TRBD2 (5 bases). The V and J ends lost 3 bases and 2 bases respectively, with 15 bases between them. CDR3 length: 16 amino acids. Germline CDR1 is SEHNR and CDR2 is FQNEAQ (reference sequence). Together with reference TRBV7-9 and TRBJ2-3, the CDR3 gives the full variable domain: DTGVSQNPRHKITKRGQNVTFRCDPISEHNRLYWYRQTLGQGPEFLTYFQNEAQLEKSRLLSDRFSAERPKGSFSTLEIQRTEQGDSAMYLCASSFGGSRPTDTQYFGPGTRLTVL.

The J gene is TRBJ1-2, the V gene TRBV5-4, with TRBD1 as a possible D gene (6 bases). CDR1 is SGHNT, CDR2 YYREEE, per germline (reference sequence). The CDR3 extends over 14 amino acids. V was pared by 7 bases and J by 4 bases, with 17 bases between. CDR3 nucleotide sequence: TGTGCCAGCGAAAAGGGGAAAGGGGGCTATGGCTACACCTTC. It specifies CASEKGKGGYGYTF.

In its sample, this clone was seen a few times. The DNA of the CDR3 is TGCGCCAGCAGCTTAGCGGTAATCTCCTACGAGCAGTACTTC. Its translation: CASSLAVISYEQYF. The rearrangement joins TRBV5-1 to TRBJ2-7; D may be TRBD2 (5 bases). The CDR3 sequence is 14 residues long. Deletions cut 2 bases from V and 0 bases from J, with 9 bases between. Germline lookup yields CDR1 SGHRS and CDR2 YFSETQ.

The V and J genes are TRBV4-1 and TRBJ2-7; 7 bases align to TRBD2. Germline loops: CDR1 MGHRA, CDR2 YSYEKL. Trimming cost V 3 bases and J 7 bases; bases outside gene matches: 3. The CDR3 contains 12 residues. CDR3 region: CASSHPGREQYF. CDR3 DNA: TGCGCCAGCAGCCATCCCGGGAGGGAGCAGTACTTC.

This rearrangement joins TRBV28 to TRBJ2-7, with 9 bases matching TRBD2. The length of the CDR3 is 14 residues. The trim removed 5 bases at V and 2 bases at J, leaving 4 bases unmatched. Germline values: CDR1 MDHEN, CDR2 SYDVKM. The DNA of the CDR3 is TGTGCCAGCAGTCGACTAGCGGACACCTACGAGCAGTACTTC. Residues: CASSRLADTYEQYF.

This chain connects TRBV7-9 to TRBJ2-7; 8 bases are a match to TRBD1. CDR1 and CDR2 (germline): SEHNR, FQNEAQ (reference sequence). Losses at the gene ends were 5 bases for V and 2 bases for J; bases not matched to a gene: 11. This CDR3 is built from 16 residues. CDR3: CASSPSGTGFTYEQYV. The CDR3 nucleotides read TGTGCCAGCAGCCCCTCCGGGACAGGTTTTACCTACGAGCAGTACGTC.

This clone was counted between two and nine times. The gene calls are TRBV5-4 and TRBJ1-1; TRBD1 matches at 7 bases. The germline V gene has CDR1 SGHNT and CDR2 YYREEE (reference sequence). The CDR3 contains 14 residues. With V trimmed by 4 bases and J by 6 bases, 9 bases remained unmatched. CDR3 residues: CASSLRGESAEAFF. Here the CDR3 DNA reads TGTGCCAGCAGCCTCAGGGGGGAGAGCGCTGAAGCTTTCTTT.

This chain connects TRBV5-1 to TRBJ1-2; D is possibly TRBD1 (6 bases). V dropped 1 base and J dropped 8 bases, with 21 bases sitting between them. The CDR3 covers 16 residues. Germline loops: CDR1 SGHRS, CDR2 YFSETQ. CDR3 bases: TGCGCCAGCAGCTTGCCGCCGGCGGACAGTCTCGGGGGCTACACCTTC. Translating gives CASSLPPADSLGGYTF.

This sequence joins TRBV7-2 and TRBJ1-1; D is undetermined. The CDR3 covers 14 residues. Trimming removed 6 bases at V and 2 bases at J, with 13 bases between. Germline V gives CDR1 SGHTA, CDR2 FQGNSA. DNA of the CDR3: TGTGCCAGCAGTTTGCAGGTACTCAACACTGAAGCTTTCTTT. Its protein is CASSLQVLNTEAFF.

CDR3 in DNA: TGTGCCACCGCCTGGATAGCGGGAGGGGAAGATACGCAGTATTTT. Translation: CATAWIAGGEDTQYF. The chain combines TRBV18 with TRBJ2-3; 11 bases agree with TRBD2. The CDR3 is made up of 15 amino acids. With 10 bases clipped from V and 5 bases from J, the junction kept 11 bases outside the gene matches. Germline V gives CDR1 KGHSH, CDR2 LQKENI. Filled out from reference TRBV18 and TRBJ2-3, the complete variable domain reads NAGVMQNPRHLVRRRGQEARLRCSPMKGHSHVYWYRQLPEEGLKFMVYLQKENIIDESGMPKERFSAEFPKEGPSILRIQQVVRGDSAAYFCATAWIAGGEDTQYFGPGTRLTVL.

V gene TRBV7-9 combines with J gene TRBJ1-4; tentatively, D is TRBD1 (5 bases). Trimming took off 5 bases at V and 3 bases at J, with 13 bases between the two ends. There are 15 residues in the CDR3. The germline V gene has CDR1 SEHNR and CDR2 FQNEAQ (reference sequence). CDR3 sequence: CASSGFVQANEKLFF. The CDR3 DNA reads TGTGCCAGCAGCGGCTTCGTACAGGCTAATGAAAAACTGTTTTTT.

The chain links TRBV11-3 to TRBJ2-1; 12 nucleotides line up with TRBD2. The CDR3 has 19 amino acids. Germline V gene sequence: CDR1 SGHNT, CDR2 YENEEA. V lost 1 base to trimming and J lost 2 bases; unmatched junction nucleotides: 9. The CDR3: CASSLGLAGGPSTYNEQFF. The CDR3 coding sequence is TGTGCCAGCAGCTTAGGCCTAGCGGGAGGGCCTTCTACCTACAATGAGCAGTTCTTC. Full variable domain (outside the CDR3, taken from reference TRBV11-3 and TRBJ2-1): EAGVVQSPRYKIIEKKQPVAFWCNPISGHNTLYWYLQNLGQGPELLIRYENEEAVDDSQLPKDRFSAERLKGVDSTLKIQPAELGDSAVYLCASSLGLAGGPSTYNEQFFGPGTRLTVL.

The rearrangement joins TRBV7-3 to TRBJ2-1; the match to TRBD2 covers 9 bases. After removal of 1 base from V and 2 bases from J, the junction contained 3 bases not matched to a gene. The CDR3 length is 16 residues. Germline lookup yields CDR1 SGHTA and CDR2 FQGTGA. DNA of the CDR3: TGTGCCAGCAGCTTAAACCCTAGCGGGGCCTACAATGAGCAGTTCTTC. Protein: CASSLNPSGAYNEQFF. Full variable domain (outside the CDR3, taken from reference TRBV7-3 and TRBJ2-1): GAGVSQTPSNKVTEKGKYVELRCDPISGHTALYWYRQSLGQGPEFLIYFQGTGAADDSGLPNDRFFAVRPEGSVSTLKIQRTERGDSAVYLCASSLNPSGAYNEQFFGPGTRLTVL.

The chain links TRBV19 to TRBJ1-2, with 9 bases aligning to TRBD1. This CDR3 is built from 14 residues. CDR1 is LNHDA, CDR2 SQIVND, per germline (reference sequence). J was trimmed by 7 bases and V by 10 bases; bases with no gene match: 13. The CDR3 sequence is CATWDRAMVAGYTF. The CDR3 DNA reads as TGTGCCACATGGGACAGGGCAATGGTAGCTGGCTACACCTTC. Full variable domain (outside the CDR3, taken from reference TRBV19 and TRBJ1-2): DGGITQSPKYLFRKEGQNVTLSCEQNLNHDAMYWYRQDPGQGLRLIYYSQIVNDFQKGDIAEGYSVSREKKESFPLTVTSAQKNPTAFYLCATWDRAMVAGYTFGSGTRLTVV.

The chain recombines TRBV7-2 with TRBJ2-1, with 16 bases fitting TRBD2. V gave up 6 bases and J gave up 10 bases; unmatched junction bases: 6. The germline CDR1 and CDR2 sequences are SGHTA and FQGNSA. The CDR3 loop spans 15 amino acids. The CDR3 nucleotides are TGTGCCAGCAGGGGGCCGGGACTAGCGGGAGGGGAGCAGTTCTTC. It yields the protein CASRGPGLAGGEQFF.